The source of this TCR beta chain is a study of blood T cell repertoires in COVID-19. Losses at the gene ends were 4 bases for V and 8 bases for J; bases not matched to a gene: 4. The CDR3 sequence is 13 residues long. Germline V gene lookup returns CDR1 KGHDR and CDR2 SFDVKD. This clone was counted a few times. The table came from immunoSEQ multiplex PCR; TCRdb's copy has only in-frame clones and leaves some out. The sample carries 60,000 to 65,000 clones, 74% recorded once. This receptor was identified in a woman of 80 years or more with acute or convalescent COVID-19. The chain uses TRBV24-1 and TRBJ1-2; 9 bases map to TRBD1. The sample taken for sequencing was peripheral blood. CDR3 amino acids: CATSDPDRGGYTF. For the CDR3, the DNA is TGTGCCACCAGTGACCCGGACAGGGGCGGCTACACCTTC.